The rows below give T cell receptor beta chains drawn from one sample of a study of regulatory T cells in long-lasting Graves disease. MiXCR, run by TCRdb on the multiplex PCR reads, gives a single entry per CDR3 protein. The data hold 350,000 to 400,000 distinct CDR3 sequences, with around 15% observed a single time. These records were also assigned to another study, of T cells in Graves' hyperthyroidism and ophthalmopathy.

Sequences were derived from peripheral blood mononuclear cells (PBMCs), sampled at new diagnosis, from a patient treated with antithyroid drugs. All receptors derive from a woman between 18 and 29 years old with Graves disease. CDR3s include the opening cysteine and the closing phenylalanine or tryptophan. Each record gives: clone size, J gene, V gene, D gene, CDR3 protein, CDR3 DNA. A D gene is named only where the DNA matches it firmly. Part of the rows lack a size; the others show once, few, many or a class for expanded clones.

few | TRBJ1-2 | TRBV28 | . | CASNGGHYGYTF | TGTGCCAGCAACGGGGGCCACTATGGCTACACCTTC
. | TRBJ2-1 | TRBV11-2 | TRBD2 | CASSLILGGEQFF | TGTGCCAGCAGCTTAATTTTGGGAGGGGAGCAGTTCTTC
. | TRBJ2-5 | TRBV12-3/TRBV12-4 | TRBD1 | CASSFVVGTGFQETQYF | TGTGCCAGCAGTTTTGTTGTCGGGACAGGGTTCCAAGAGACCCAGTACTTC
many | TRBJ2-7 | TRBV18 | . | CASSPRGREQYF | TGTGCCAGCTCACCTAGAGGGCGCGAGCAGTACTTC
many | TRBJ2-7 | TRBV11-2 | . | CASSFRQSNEQYF | TGTGCCAGCAGCTTTAGGCAGTCTAACGAGCAGTACTTC
many | TRBJ2-3 | TRBV2 | TRBD2 | CASSATSGTDTQYF | TGTGCCAGCAGTGCGACTAGCGGCACAGATACGCAGTATTTT
few | TRBJ2-2 | TRBV5-1 | . | CASALRLGTGELFF | TGCGCCAGCGCTTTACGTCTAGGCACCGGGGAGCTGTTTTTT
many | TRBJ2-2 | TRBV3-1 | TRBD2 | CASTPIPRAGGFGAGELFF | TGTGCCAGCACCCCAATACCGAGGGCGGGAGGATTCGGGGCCGGGGAGCTGTTTTTT
many | TRBJ2-7 | TRBV5-1 | TRBD1 | CASRDRPSYEQYF | TGCGCCAGCCGGGACAGGCCATCCTACGAGCAGTACTTC
many | TRBJ2-3 | TRBV27 | TRBD2 | CASSSRGSGISFDSQYF | TGTGCCAGCAGTTCTCGGGGTAGCGGGATCTCGTTCGATTCGCAGTATTTT
many | TRBJ1-5 | TRBV20-1 | . | CSARGRPSRGQPQHF | TGCAGTGCTAGGGGGAGGCCGTCCCGAGGTCAGCCCCAGCATTTT
. | TRBJ1-2 | TRBV20-1 | TRBD1 | CSARGTGKIYGYTF | TGCAGTGCAAGAGGGACAGGAAAAATCTATGGCTACACCTTC
. | TRBJ2-1 | TRBV20-1 | . | CSGTGQGTYNEQFF | TGCAGTGGGACGGGGCAGGGGACCTACAATGAGCAGTTCTTC
many | TRBJ1-4 | TRBV18 | . | CASSPRGEKLFF | TGTGCCAGCTCACCACGGGGTGAAAAACTGTTTTTT
few | TRBJ1-2 | TRBV20-1 | . | CSVRAVTESFYGYTF | TGCAGTGTCCGCGCTGTCACCGAATCCTTCTATGGCTACACCTTC
. | TRBJ2-7 | TRBV5-1 | TRBD2 | CASSSQGTSGGPYEQYF | TGCGCCAGCAGCAGCCAAGGGACTAGCGGGGGCCCCTACGAGCAGTACTTC
many | TRBJ1-2 | TRBV5-1 | . | CASSTDGNYGYTF | TGCGCCAGCAGCACGGACGGAAACTATGGCTACACCTTC
many | TRBJ1-2 | TRBV2 | . | CASSEEGFPTTNYGYTF | TGTGCCAGCAGCGAAGAAGGTTTCCCGACTACTAACTATGGCTACACCTTC
few | TRBJ1-2 | TRBV28 | TRBD1 | CASSFSGTGYGYTF | TGTGCCAGCAGTTTCTCCGGGACAGGTTATGGCTACACCTTC
many | TRBJ1-1 | TRBV11-2 | . | CASSHHKTEAFF | TGTGCCAGCAGCCACCATAAGACTGAAGCTTTCTTT
few | TRBJ2-4 | TRBV6-5 | TRBD2 | CASSYYPGLAGDKDIQYF | TGTGCCAGCAGTTACTACCCAGGACTAGCGGGAGATAAGGACATTCAGTACTTC
. | TRBJ1-4 | TRBV9 | . | CASSVGATNEKLFF | TGTGCCAGCAGCGTAGGGGCAACTAATGAAAAACTGTTTTTT
many | TRBJ2-4 | TRBV28 | TRBD2 | CSPYRGAKRAGGILRLAKNIQYF | TGTTCCCCGTACCGGGGGGCTAAAAGAGCGGGGGGTATTCTGCGATTGGCCAAAAACATTCAGTACTTC
. | TRBJ1-1 | TRBV5-1 | TRBD1 | CASSLGGQATEAFF | TGCGCCAGCAGCTTAGGTGGACAGGCCACCGAAGCTTTCTTT
. | TRBJ2-4 | TRBV9 | . | CASSVGETAKNIQYF | TGTGCCAGCAGCGTAGGGGAGACAGCCAAAAACATTCAGTACTTC
many | TRBJ2-1 | TRBV7-9 | . | CASSPRAAQSSYNEQFF | TGTGCCAGCAGCCCCAGGGCAGCACAAAGCTCCTACAATGAGCAGTTCTTC
many | TRBJ2-1 | TRBV6-5 | TRBD2 | CASSSDFAGAPSEQFF | TGTGCCAGCAGTTCTGATTTCGCGGGAGCCCCGAGTGAGCAGTTCTTC
many | TRBJ2-5 | TRBV20-1 | TRBD2 | CSARPTSGGAGETQYF | TGCAGTGCTAGACCCACTAGCGGGGGGGCCGGAGAGACCCAGTACTTC
many | TRBJ1-1 | TRBV30 | . | CAWSVSGFGEAFF | TGTGCCTGGAGTGTATCGGGTTTTGGTGAAGCTTTCTTT
. | TRBJ2-2 | TRBV5-1 | . | CASSFETSTGELFF | TGCGCCAGCAGCTTCGAGACCTCCACCGGGGAGCTGTTTTTT
few | TRBJ1-6 | TRBV12-3/TRBV12-4 | TRBD1 | CASSLLGQGDSPLHF | TGTGCCAGCAGTCTCCTGGGACAGGGGGATTCACCCCTCCACTTT
. | TRBJ2-1 | TRBV6-1 | . | CASSEWGRPSEQFF | TGTGCCAGCAGTGAATGGGGCAGACCGAGTGAGCAGTTCTTC
few | TRBJ1-5 | TRBV7-9 | . | CASSLEGGGIQPQHF | TGTGCCAGCAGCTTAGAGGGGGGGGGGATCCAGCCCCAGCATTTT
many | TRBJ2-2 | TRBV9 | . | CASRQAPNTGELFF | TGTGCCAGCAGACAGGCGCCCAACACCGGGGAGCTGTTTTTT
many | TRBJ2-2 | TRBV7-6 | TRBD1 | CASSLETGVYTGELFF | TGTGCCAGCAGCTTAGAAACAGGGGTCTACACCGGGGAGCTGTTTTTT
few | TRBJ1-2 | TRBV6-4 | . | CASSDGETSSIYTF | TGTGCCAGCAGTGACGGGGAGACGTCCAGTATCTACACCTTC
many | TRBJ2-3 | TRBV20-1 | TRBD2 | CSAPKGLEAATQYF | TGCAGTGCTCCGAAGGGACTAGAGGCCGCTACGCAGTATTTT
. | TRBJ1-1 | TRBV27 | . | CASYGMAEAFF | TGTGCCAGCTATGGTATGGCTGAAGCTTTCTTT
many | TRBJ2-3 | TRBV12-3/TRBV12-4 | TRBD2 | CASSLHRLAGGGTDTQYF | TGTGCCAGCAGTTTACACCGACTAGCGGGGGGTGGCACAGATACGCAGTATTTT
. | TRBJ2-1 | TRBV9 | . | CASSVEAGRHNEQFF | TGTGCCAGCAGCGTAGAAGCGGGCCGGCACAATGAGCAGTTCTTC